This T cell receptor beta chain is from a study of shared clonotypes between healthy human individuals. As to this clone: The sample carries other DNA sequences with the same CDR3.

Some clones are missing from TCRdb's copy, which holds only in-frame ones; the method was immunoSEQ multiplex PCR. The sample has about 2,500,000 clones, more than 80% seen once; the top ten hold over 0.12%. The CDR3 totals 12 residues. Germline CDR1 is SGHRS and CDR2 is YFSETQ. Between the trimmed V and J ends, which lost 3 bases and 2 bases, there was a span of 5 bases. The rearrangement joins TRBV5-1 to TRBJ1-1; D perhaps matches TRBD1 (5 bases). This sequence originates from a man younger than 35 in good health. The material sequenced was naive CD4+ T cells sorted from blood. Subset: CD45RA+ positively selected. The CDR3 sequence: CASSWGNTEAFF. The CDR3 DNA reads as TGCGCCAGCAGCTGGGGCAACACTGAAGCTTTCTTT. The complete variable domain, with remaining parts taken from reference TRBV5-1 and TRBJ1-1, reads KAGVTQTPRYLIKTRGQQVTLSCSPISGHRSVSWYQQTPGQGLQFLFEYFSETQRNKGNFPGRFSGRQFSNSRSEMNVSTLELGDSALYLCASSWGNTEAFFGQGTRLTVV.